The present T cell receptor (beta chain) was sequenced within a study of response to subunit inactivated influenza vaccine. A single record per CDR3 protein comes from TCRdb applying MiXCR to the RT-PCR reads. The sample holds roughly 540,000 distinct CDR3 sequences, roughly a quarter seen once. Trimming removed 9 bases from V and 15 bases from J; junction bases left unmatched: 9. The CDR3 extends over 11 amino acids. Germline lookup yields CDR1 MNHNY and CDR2 SVGAGI (reference sequence). These data also featured in a second study, about T cells expressing NK-cell markers. That paper notes: Scientists made TCR beta cDNA using 5'RACE template switching with UMIs. Sorted CD3+CD56+NKG2C+, CD3+CD56+NKG2C- and CD3+CD56-NKG2C+ T-cell subsets were beta-chain profiled. Dominant NKG2C+ clonotype frequencies of roughly 1.0-7.5% of CD8+ T cells were measured in over five donors.

The sample in question was CD4+ T cells sorted from PBMCs, obtained approximately 13 days after vaccination. This TCR derives from a man in his fifties or sixties who received an inactivated influenza vaccine. The chain is built from TRBV6-6 and TRBJ2-1; the match to TRBD1 covers 9 bases. CDR3 sequence reads: CASSRDRVSFF. The CDR3 coding sequence is TGTGCCAGTAGCCGGGACAGGGTTTCGTTCTTC.